A single sample gave rise to the 27 T cell receptor beta chains below, sequenced in a study of regulatory T cells in long-lasting Graves disease. Time point specified: newly diagnosed GD, antithyroid drugs for less than 3 months. Generation of the TCR library employed RNA extracted from PBMCs. Assembly of TCR beta libraries relied on iRepertoire HTBI primers together with Arm-PCR of CDR3 regions. TCRdb reprocessed the multiplex PCR reads via MiXCR and lists one record per CDR3 protein. The table has roughly 510,000 distinct CDR3 sequences, 15% to 20% seen once; the top ten hold around 12%. A further study also used this sample, focusing on T cells in Graves' hyperthyroidism and ophthalmopathy.

Here the sequenced sample was peripheral blood mononuclear cells (PBMCs), taken at new diagnosis, from a patient treated with antithyroid drugs. These receptors all come from a man in his late teens or twenties with Graves disease.

This clonotype has just a few counts. J is TRBJ2-3 and V is TRBV5-4, with no clear D. V shed 4 bases and J shed 0 bases, with 15 bases lying between them. Germline lookup yields CDR1 SGHNT and CDR2 YYREEE (reference sequence). This CDR3 spans 16 amino acids. The CDR3 region has the DNA TGTGCCAGCAGCCCTCGTGGGATCCATAGCACAGATACGCAGTATTTT. It is translated as CASSPRGIHSTDTQYF.

The chain carries TRBV25-1 and TRBJ2-3, with 8 bases identical to TRBD1. Germline-derived CDR1 and CDR2 are MGHDK and SYGVNS. The trim removed 3 bases at V and 1 base at J, leaving 6 bases unmatched. This CDR3 contains 16 residues. This chain's CDR3 is CASSDLRGQGTDTQYF. Written as DNA, the CDR3 is TGTGCCAGCAGTGACCTTCGGGGACAGGGCACAGATACGCAGTATTTT. The variable domain in full, completed from reference TRBV25-1 and TRBJ2-3, reads EADIYQTPRYLVIGTGKKITLECSQTMGHDKMYWYQQDPGMELHLIHYSYGVNSTEKGDLSSESTVSRIRTEHFPLTLESARPSHTSQYLCASSDLRGQGTDTQYFGPGTRLTVL.

As regards this clonotype: A much larger clone is a single base away; this may be a read error. The V call is TRBV20-1, the J call TRBJ1-1; D not resolved. Germline CDR1 DFQATT, CDR2 SNEGSKA (reference sequence). With 2 bases removed from V and 4 bases from J, the gap between germline ends came to 11 bases. CDR3 length: 13 residues. The CDR3 loop reads CSARNTATTEAFF. The CDR3 DNA follows: TGCAGTGCTAGAAATACAGCGACCACTGAAGCTTTCTTT.

This clonotype was seen a handful of times. V is TRBV5-1 and J is TRBJ2-3, with D possibly being TRBD1 or TRBD2 (6 bases each). The CDR3 is 15 amino acids. Germline CDR1 is SGHRS and CDR2 is YFSETQ. Trimming cost V 2 bases and J 6 bases, with 16 bases left between them. CDR3 DNA: TGCGCCAGCAGCTTTTGGAGGGGGGAGGAGGATACGCAGTATTTT. Amino acids: CASSFWRGEEDTQYF.

This clonotype was picked up many times. The V call is TRBV20-1, the J call TRBJ2-5; 7 nucleotides match TRBD1. Trimming took 3 bases from V and 3 from J; bases not matched to a gene: 4. The CDR3 is made up of 13 amino acids. The V gene's germline CDR1 is DFQATT and CDR2 SNEGSKA (reference sequence). CDR3 protein: CSARVGGEETQYF. In nucleotides, the CDR3 is TGCAGTGCTAGGGTAGGGGGCGAAGAGACCCAGTACTTC.

This clonotype was recorded a few times. The chain recombines TRBV5-1 with TRBJ2-3, with D hard to call. The CDR3 is 14 amino acids. The V and J ends lost 5 bases and 0 bases respectively, with 10 bases between them. Per the germline V gene, CDR1 is SGHRS and CDR2 is YFSETQ. CDR3 sequence reads: CASRERSSTDTQYF. In DNA, the CDR3 is TGCGCCAGCAGGGAGAGATCTAGCACAGATACGCAGTATTTT.

This clonotype has only a few counts. This chain uses TRBV6-2 or TRBV6-3 with TRBJ2-1; D uncertain. Trimming left V 0 bases short and J 15 bases short, with 6 bases between. Looked up from germline, CDR1 is MNHEY and CDR2 is SVGEGT. The CDR3 runs 10 residues. CDR3 nucleotides: TGTGCCAGCAGTTACTCAAAGTGGTTCTTC. It translates to CASSYSKWFF.

This clonotype was seen more than once but under ten times. Sequence at one end of the junction differs from germline and may be a read error. The V gene is TRBV5-1, the J gene TRBJ1-1, with TRBD1 matching over 8 bases. Germline V gene lookup returns CDR1 SGHRS and CDR2 YFSETQ. The CDR3 sequence is 14 residues long. The CDR3 DNA sequence: TGTGCCAGCAGCTTTGGACAGGGCGACGCTGAAGCTTTCTTT. It yields the protein CASSFGQGDAEAFF.

Ten or more counts support this clonotype. The chain employs TRBV12-3 or TRBV12-4 and TRBJ2-7; 10 bases fit TRBD2. This CDR3 has 12 amino acids. V gave up 5 bases and J gave up 8 bases; unmatched junction bases: 3. This chain's CDR3 is CASSPGLAQQYF. CDR3 DNA sequence: TGTGCCAGCAGTCCGGGACTAGCGCAGCAGTACTTC.

This clonotype was recorded a few times. The genes are TRBV9 and TRBJ2-2; 8 nucleotides agree with TRBD2. Germline CDR1 and CDR2: SGDLS and YYNGEE. J gave up 4 bases and V 3 bases, and 11 bases lay outside the gene matches. This CDR3 contains 17 residues. CDR3 in amino acids: CASSARSGGGGTGELFF. For the CDR3, the DNA is TGTGCCAGCAGCGCCCGAAGCGGGGGCGGTGGCACCGGGGAGCTGTTTTTT. The full variable domain, completed using reference TRBV9 and TRBJ2-2, is DSGVTQTPKHLITATGQRVTLRCSPRSGDLSVYWYQQSLDQGLQFLIQYYNGEERAKGNILERFSAQQFPDLHSELNLSSLELGDSALYFCASSARSGGGGTGELFFGEGSRLTVL.

The rearrangement joins TRBV2 to TRBJ1-5, with D unclear. CDR1 is SNHLY, CDR2 FYNNEI, per germline. This CDR3 is built from 13 residues. Trimming cost V 6 bases and J 3 bases, with 9 bases left between them. CDR3 coding DNA: TGTGCCAGCAGGCGGGATGTCAATCAGCCCCAGCATTTT. This sequence encodes CASRRDVNQPQHF. Complete variable domain (other parts from reference TRBV2 and TRBJ1-5): EPEVTQTPSHQVTQMGQEVILRCVPISNHLYFYWYRQILGQKVEFLVSFYNNEISEKSEIFDDQFSVERPDGSNFTLKIRSTKLEDSAMYFCASRRDVNQPQHFGDGTRLSIL.

This clonotype was counted ten times or more. CDR3 protein: CASSFSAGAEAFF. Written as DNA, the CDR3 is TGTGCCAGCAGCTTCTCCGCGGGGGCTGAAGCTTTCTTT. The rearrangement uses TRBV7-9 and TRBJ1-1; a possible D gene is TRBD1 (5 bases). In germline, CDR1 is SEHNR, CDR2 FQNEAQ (reference sequence). The V and J ends lost 3 bases and 6 bases respectively, with 11 bases between them. This CDR3 has 13 amino acids.

This clonotype has ten or more counts. The J gene is TRBJ2-1, the V gene TRBV7-6, with 7 bases that match TRBD1. Unmatched junction bases numbered 22, after V lost 5 bases and J lost 9 bases. Germline-derived CDR1 and CDR2 are SGHVS and FNYEAQ. The CDR3 extends over 18 amino acids. CDR3 sequence (DNA): TGTGCCAGCAGCCCAGTACAGGGACAGCTCATTGGGGAGACTGAGCAGTTCTTC. Translating gives CASSPVQGQLIGETEQFF.

There are many counts of this clonotype. The rearrangement links TRBV2 to TRBJ1-1, with a tentative D call TRBD1 (5 bases). Germline V gene data show CDR1 as SNHLY and CDR2 as FYNNEI. V dropped 7 bases and J dropped 0 bases, with 15 bases sitting between them. This CDR3 is built from 15 residues. Here the CDR3 reads CASKTGIFMNTEAFF. The CDR3 nucleotides are TGTGCCAGCAAAACAGGCATATTCATGAACACTGAAGCTTTCTTT.

This clonotype occurred many times. The chain joins TRBV18 to TRBJ2-5; TRBD1 or TRBD2 may be the D gene (5 bases each). This CDR3 is built from 12 residues. Looked up from germline, CDR1 is KGHSH and CDR2 is LQKENI. The ends were cut back, 2 bases at V and 6 bases at J, with 7 bases in the middle. CDR3 in DNA: TGTGCCAGCTCACCATGGGGGAAGACCCAGTACTTC. This gives the protein CASSPWGKTQYF.

This clonotype was seen ten or more times. This rearrangement joins TRBV20-1 to TRBJ2-5; unclear D gene. V lost 4 bases and J lost 5, with 8 bases in between. CDR3 length equals 11 residues. CDR1 DFQATT and CDR2 SNEGSKA come from the germline V gene (reference sequence). CDR3 region: CSATLVETQYF. The CDR3 DNA is TGCAGTGCTACCCTGGTGGAGACCCAGTACTTC.

This clonotype occurred a few times. At one end, the junction sequence differs from germline, possibly due to a read error. This chain joins TRBV12-3 or TRBV12-4 and TRBJ2-1; 15 nucleotides line up with TRBD2. The CDR3 covers 19 residues. The CDR3 here is CVSRPGLAGGPKDYNEQFF. The CDR3 nucleotides read TGTGTCAGCAGGCCGGGACTAGCGGGAGGCCCGAAAGACTACAATGAGCAGTTCTTC.

There are many counts of this clonotype. The J gene is TRBJ2-7, the V gene TRBV3-1; 14 nucleotides match TRBD2. After removal of 2 bases from V and 8 bases from J, the junction contained 8 bases not matched to a gene. The germline CDR1 and CDR2 sequences are LGHDT and YNNKEL (reference sequence). The CDR3 has 16 amino acids. CDR3 bases: TGTGCCAGCAGCCAACCGACTGGGACTAGCGGGAGTAAGCAGTACTTC. This codes for CASSQPTGTSGSKQYF.

The V and J genes are TRBV4-2 and TRBJ1-5; no clear D. The germline V gene encodes CDR1 LGHNA and CDR2 YNFKEQ. The germline V and J ends were trimmed by 0 bases and 9 bases, with 15 bases remaining between them. CDR3 length: 15 amino acids. This chain's CDR3 is CASSQDATGLSPQHF. The CDR3 DNA reads as TGTGCCAGCAGCCAAGACGCAACCGGTTTATCGCCCCAGCATTTT.

This clonotype was detected many times. The gene calls are TRBV28 and TRBJ2-2; 7 bases are shared with TRBD1. V was clipped by 5 bases and J by 4 bases; unmatched bases: 7. Germline V CDR1 and CDR2: MDHEN, SYDVKM. The CDR3 totals 15 residues. The CDR3 is CASSSMGQPTGELFF. Written as DNA, the CDR3 is TGTGCCAGCAGTAGCATGGGACAGCCCACCGGGGAGCTGTTTTTT.

This clonotype was seen only a few times. This sequence may be a read error, since a much larger clone differs from it by one base. This chain uses TRBV3-1 with TRBJ2-1; D call uncertain. The CDR3 is 13 amino acids. Looked up from germline, CDR1 is LGHDT and CDR2 is YNNKEL (reference sequence). The ends were cut back, 0 bases at V and 9 bases at J, with 9 bases in the middle. The CDR3 DNA is TGTGCCAGCAGCCAAGATTCTGGCGGTGAGCAGTTCTTC. Its protein is CASSQDSGGEQFF.

This clonotype was observed many times. The J gene is TRBJ2-7, the V gene TRBV5-1; weak D call: TRBD1 (5 bases). V lost 0 bases and J lost 6, with 10 bases in between. The CDR3 totals 13 residues. Germline V gene lookup returns CDR1 SGHRS and CDR2 YFSETQ. This CDR3 is CASSLVGQGEQYF. For the CDR3, the DNA is TGCGCCAGCAGCTTGGTTGGTCAGGGCGAGCAGTACTTC.

This clonotype has ten or more counts. J is TRBJ2-3 and V is TRBV20-1, with 11 nucleotides matching TRBD2. V lost 0 bases, J lost 1 base, and 3 bases stayed unmatched. The CDR3 contains 16 residues. Germline V lookup: CDR1 DFQATT, CDR2 SNEGSKA (reference sequence). In DNA form, the CDR3 reads TGCAGTGCTAGAGAGGCTAGCGGGAGGCGCACAGATACGCAGTATTTT. Protein: CSAREASGRRTDTQYF.

This clonotype was detected a few times. The rearrangement uses TRBV27 and TRBJ1-1; no clear D. The V and J ends lost 4 bases and 0 bases respectively, with 15 bases between them. Looked up from germline, CDR1 is MNHEY and CDR2 is SMNVEV (reference sequence). This CDR3 is built from 16 residues. The CDR3 loop is CASSSYGRGMNTEAFF. Written as DNA, the CDR3 is TGTGCCAGCAGTTCGTACGGAAGAGGGATGAACACTGAAGCTTTCTTT.

The J gene is TRBJ1-2, the V gene TRBV18, with D tentatively TRBD1 (5 bases). V lost 5 bases, J lost 7 bases, and 14 bases lay in between. Germline values: CDR1 KGHSH, CDR2 LQKENI. This CDR3 region has 13 residues. CDR3 DNA sequence: TGTGCCAGCTCAGCGACAGATGAAGGTGGCTACACCTTC. As protein: CASSATDEGGYTF.

This clonotype has at least ten counts. J is TRBJ2-1 and V is TRBV7-9; 13 nucleotides match TRBD2. This CDR3 spans 19 amino acids. Trimming removed 0 bases from V and 0 bases from J; junction bases left unmatched: 5. From germline, CDR1 is SEHNR and CDR2 FQNEAQ (reference sequence). CDR3 loop: CASSLAGTSGISSYNEQFF. The CDR3 DNA reads as TGTGCCAGCAGCTTAGCGGGGACTAGCGGGATTAGCTCCTACAATGAGCAGTTCTTC.

This clonotype was seen a few times. The chain uses TRBV20-1 and TRBJ2-1; 7 bases map to TRBD2. CDR1 is DFQATT and CDR2 is SNEGSKA in the germline V gene (reference sequence). The CDR3 is made up of 15 amino acids. Trimming took 0 bases from V and 3 from J; bases not matched to a gene: 5. In nucleotides, the CDR3 is TGCAGTGCTAGAGACTGGCGGGGGAACTACAATGAGCAGTTCTTC. The encoded protein is CSARDWRGNYNEQFF.